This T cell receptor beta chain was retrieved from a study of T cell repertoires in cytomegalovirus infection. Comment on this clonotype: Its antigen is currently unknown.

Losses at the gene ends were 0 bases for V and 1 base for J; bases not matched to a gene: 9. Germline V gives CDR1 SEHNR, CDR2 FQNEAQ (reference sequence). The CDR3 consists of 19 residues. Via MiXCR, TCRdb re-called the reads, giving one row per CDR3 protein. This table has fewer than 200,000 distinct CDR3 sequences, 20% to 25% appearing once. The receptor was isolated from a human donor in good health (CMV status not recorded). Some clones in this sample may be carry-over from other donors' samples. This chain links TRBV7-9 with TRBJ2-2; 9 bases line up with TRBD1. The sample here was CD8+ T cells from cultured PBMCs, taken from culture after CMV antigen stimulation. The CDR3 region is CASSLADRGTSKNTGELFF. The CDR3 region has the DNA TGTGCCAGCAGCTTAGCGGACAGGGGCACATCGAAGAACACCGGGGAGCTGTTTTTT.